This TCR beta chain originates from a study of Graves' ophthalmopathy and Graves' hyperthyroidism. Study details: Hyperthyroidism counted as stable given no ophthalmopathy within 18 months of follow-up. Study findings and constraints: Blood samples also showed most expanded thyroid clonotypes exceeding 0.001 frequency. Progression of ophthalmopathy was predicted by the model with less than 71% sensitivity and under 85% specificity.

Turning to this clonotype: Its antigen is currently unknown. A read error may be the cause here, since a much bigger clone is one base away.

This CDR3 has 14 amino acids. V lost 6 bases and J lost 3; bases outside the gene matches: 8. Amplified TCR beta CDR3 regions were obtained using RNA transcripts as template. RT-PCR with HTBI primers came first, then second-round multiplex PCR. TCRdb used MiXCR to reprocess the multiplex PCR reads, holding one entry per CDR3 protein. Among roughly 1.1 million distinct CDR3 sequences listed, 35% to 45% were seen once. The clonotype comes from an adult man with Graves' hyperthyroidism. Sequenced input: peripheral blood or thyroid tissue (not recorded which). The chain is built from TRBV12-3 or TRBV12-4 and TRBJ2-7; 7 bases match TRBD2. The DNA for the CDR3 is TGTGCCAGCAGCTGGGAGGGCCTGAACTACGAGCAGTACTTC. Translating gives CASSWEGLNYEQYF.